Listed below are T cell receptor beta chains from one sample, sequenced in a study of OX40 agonist ivuxolimab in advanced cancers. Using immunoSEQ multiplex PCR, the repertoire was profiled, and TCRdb retains in-frame clones only, with some absent. The table lists roughly 73,000 clones, more than 80% of them singletons. The material was CD4+ or CD8+ T cells sorted from blood, obtained in a trial of the OX40 agonist ivuxolimab. These receptor sequences come from an adult with an advanced solid tumor such as melanoma, head and neck, liver or kidney cancer. CDR3s include the opening cysteine and the closing phenylalanine or tryptophan. D genes are given only for firm matches. Not every row has a clone size; where given, it reads once, few, many or a size class.

d_call	v_call	j_call	clone_size	cdr3_nt	cdr3_aa
TRBD1	TRBV6-6	TRBJ1-2	NA	TGTGCCAGCAGCCTGGACAGGACTACCTATGGCTACACCTTC	CASSLDRTTYGYTF
TRBD1	TRBV6-5	TRBJ2-1	NA	TGTGCCAGCAGCCTCGACAGGGGGGGTAGGGATGAGCAGTTCTTC	CASSLDRGGRDEQFF
NA	TRBV4-1	TRBJ1-1	NA	TGCGCCAGCAGCCAAGAAAAGTGGCTCATGAACACTGAAGCTTTCTTT	CASSQEKWLMNTEAFF
NA	TRBV4-2	TRBJ2-2	NA	TGTGCCAGCAGCCAAGATCTGAACACCGGGGAGCTGTTTTTT	CASSQDLNTGELFF
NA	TRBV6-4	TRBJ2-2	NA	TGTGCCAGCAGCGGGGAGAGCTGGACCGGGGAGCTGTTTTTT	CASSGESWTGELFF
NA	TRBV12-5	TRBJ2-6	NA	TGTGCTAGTGGTACGCGTGCAGGACAAAGTCGGGCCAACGTCCTGACTTTC	CASGTRAGQSRANVLTF
NA	TRBV5-1	TRBJ2-1	NA	TGCGCCAGCAGCTTGGGTATACACAATGAGCAGTTCTTC	CASSLGIHNEQFF
NA	TRBV6-5	TRBJ2-5	NA	TGTGCCAGCAGTTGGGGGCGTCAAGAGACCCAGTACTTC	CASSWGRQETQYF
NA	TRBV5-4	TRBJ2-1	NA	TGTGCCAGCAGTCTTGGAACGGCGTTGTACTCCTACAATGAGCAGTTCTTC	CASSLGTALYSYNEQFF
NA	TRBV21-1	TRBJ2-1	NA	TGTGCCAGCAGCCTAAATTACGGGCCCCGGTCATGGAGGGAAAATGGGCAGTTCTTC	CASSLNYGPRSWRENGQFF
NA	TRBV15	TRBJ2-7	NA	TGTGCCACCAGCACATCATTTAGAGGAATCCCCTACGAGCAGTACTTC	CATSTSFRGIPYEQYF
NA	TRBV6-5	TRBJ1-2	NA	TGTGCCAATACGAAACAACCCTATGACGGCTACACCTTC	CANTKQPYDGYTF
TRBD1	TRBV7-2	TRBJ1-1	NA	TGTGCCAGCAGCTTGGGGCCGGACAGGGGGAACACTGAAGCTTTCTTT	CASSLGPDRGNTEAFF
TRBD1	TRBV30	TRBJ1-5	NA	TGTGCCTGGACACCGGGACAGACCCATCAGCCCCAGCATTTT	CAWTPGQTHQPQHF
NA	TRBV6-4	TRBJ2-2	NA	TGTGCCAGCAGTGATCAGGGGACCGGGGAGCTGTTTTTT	CASSDQGTGELFF
TRBD1	TRBV6-1	TRBJ1-1	NA	TGTGCCAGCAGTGAAGCCACCTGGACAGGGACATTTCCAACTCAAGCTTTCTTT	CASSEATWTGTFPTQAFF
NA	TRBV7-9	TRBJ2-7	NA	TGTGCCAGCAGTCCCACAGGGACCCTTCCCCTCTTC	CASSPTGTLPLF
TRBD1	TRBV7-8	TRBJ1-4	once	TGTGCCAGCAGCCTCCAGGGGGCGGGGGCGAATGAAAAACTGTTTTTT	CASSLQGAGANEKLFF
TRBD1	TRBV27	TRBJ2-7	NA	TGTGCCAGCAGTTTACGGACAGGGTCCTACGAGCAGTACTTC	CASSLRTGSYEQYF
NA	TRBV18	TRBJ1-4	NA	TGTGCCAGCTCACCACGGCCAGCAACAACTAATGAAAAACTGTTTTTT	CASSPRPATTNEKLFF
NA	TRBV2	TRBJ2-1	NA	TGTGCCAGCAGTAGACAGGCACTAAGGAATGAGCAGTTCTTC	CASSRQALRNEQFF
NA	TRBV27	TRBJ2-5	NA	TGTGCCAGCAGTTCGACGACAGGGCAGATAGCGGGGTTCAGAGAGACCCAGTACTTC	CASSSTTGQIAGFRETQYF
NA	TRBV18	TRBJ2-5	NA	TGTGCCAGCTCACCGACCGAACGGGAGACCCAGTACTTC	CASSPTERETQYF
TRBD2	TRBV2	TRBJ2-5	NA	TGTGCCAGCGGCCACCGACTAGCAGGGGAGACCCAGTACTTC	CASGHRLAGETQYF
NA	TRBV10-3	TRBJ2-1	NA	TGTGCCATCCGCGGGGTATCCCACAATGAGCAGTTCTTC	CAIRGVSHNEQFF
NA	TRBV6-5	TRBJ1-4	NA	TGTGCCAGCAGCCGGACGGCTCAAGGTGAAAAACTGTTTTTT	CASSRTAQGEKLFF
NA	TRBV30	TRBJ1-6	few	TGTGCCTGGAGCCCCAATTCACCCCTCCACTTT	CAWSPNSPLHF
TRBD1	TRBV7-6	TRBJ1-2	few	TGTGCCAGCAGCCTGGGACAGCCATATGGCTACACCTTC	CASSLGQPYGYTF
NA	TRBV19	TRBJ1-2	NA	TGTGCCAGTAGTAGGAAACCAACCTTGAACTATGGCTACACCTTC	CASSRKPTLNYGYTF
TRBD1	TRBV18	TRBJ1-1	few	TGTGCCAGCTCACCCGGGACAGGGCGCGGGAATGAAGCTTTCTTT	CASSPGTGRGNEAFF
TRBD1	TRBV12-5	TRBJ2-3	NA	TGTGCTAGTGGTCCGGGGGATCGTTTTCAGGGGGCTACGCAGTATTTT	CASGPGDRFQGATQYF
NA	TRBV6-1	TRBJ1-1	NA	TGTGCCAGCAGTGATACAGGGAGGACTGAAGCTTTCTTT	CASSDTGRTEAFF